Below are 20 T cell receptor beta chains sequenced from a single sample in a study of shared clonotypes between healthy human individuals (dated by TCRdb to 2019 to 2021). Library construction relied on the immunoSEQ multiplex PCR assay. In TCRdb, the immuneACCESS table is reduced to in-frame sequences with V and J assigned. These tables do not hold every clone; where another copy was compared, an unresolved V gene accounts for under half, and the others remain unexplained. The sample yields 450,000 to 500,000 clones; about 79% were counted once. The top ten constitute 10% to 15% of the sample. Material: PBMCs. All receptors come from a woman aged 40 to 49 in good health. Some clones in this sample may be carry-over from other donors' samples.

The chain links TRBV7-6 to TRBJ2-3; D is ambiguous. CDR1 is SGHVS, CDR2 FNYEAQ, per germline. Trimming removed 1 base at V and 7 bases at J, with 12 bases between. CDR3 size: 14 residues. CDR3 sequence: CASSLGVVSYTQYF. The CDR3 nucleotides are TGTGCCAGCAGCTTAGGTGTGGTGTCCTATACGCAGTATTTT.

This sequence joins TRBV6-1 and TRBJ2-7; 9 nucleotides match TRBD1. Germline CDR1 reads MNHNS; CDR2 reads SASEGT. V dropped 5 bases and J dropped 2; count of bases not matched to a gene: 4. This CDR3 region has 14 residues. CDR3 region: CASSSRTGAYEQYF. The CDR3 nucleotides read TGTGCCAGCAGTTCCCGGACAGGGGCCTACGAGCAGTACTTC.

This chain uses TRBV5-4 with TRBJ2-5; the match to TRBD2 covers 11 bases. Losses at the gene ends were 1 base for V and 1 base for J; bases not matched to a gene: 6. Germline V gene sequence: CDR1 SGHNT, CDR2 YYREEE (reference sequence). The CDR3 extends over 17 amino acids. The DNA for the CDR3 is TGTGCCAGCAGCTTGCCTAGCGGGAGGCCCAGCCAAGAGACCCAGTACTTC. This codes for CASSLPSGRPSQETQYF.

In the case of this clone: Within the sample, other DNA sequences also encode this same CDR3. The CDR3 here is CAISESGGDQPQHF. DNA of the CDR3: TGTGCCATCAGTGAGTCGGGGGGGGATCAGCCCCAGCATTTT. The chain joins TRBV10-3 to TRBJ1-5; D may be TRBD1 (5 bases). The germline V gene has CDR1 ENHRY and CDR2 SYGVKD. CDR3 length equals 14 residues. The V and J ends lost 0 bases and 5 bases respectively, with 8 bases between them.

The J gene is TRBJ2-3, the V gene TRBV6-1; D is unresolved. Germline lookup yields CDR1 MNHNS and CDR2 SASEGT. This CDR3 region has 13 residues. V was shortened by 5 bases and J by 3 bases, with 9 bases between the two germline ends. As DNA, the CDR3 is TGTGCCAGCAGTCTAGGTCGGACAGATACGCAGTATTTT. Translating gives CASSLGRTDTQYF.

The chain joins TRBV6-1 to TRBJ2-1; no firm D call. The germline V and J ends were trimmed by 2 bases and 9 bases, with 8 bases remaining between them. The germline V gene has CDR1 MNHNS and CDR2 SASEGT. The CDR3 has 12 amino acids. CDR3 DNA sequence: TGTGCCAGCAGTGAACAGGCGAGTGAGCAGTTCTTC. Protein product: CASSEQASEQFF.

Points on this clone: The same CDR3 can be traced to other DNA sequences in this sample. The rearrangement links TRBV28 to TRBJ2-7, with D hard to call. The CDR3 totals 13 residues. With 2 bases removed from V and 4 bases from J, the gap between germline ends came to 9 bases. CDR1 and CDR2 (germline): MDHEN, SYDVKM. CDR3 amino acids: CASSLPSRYEQYF. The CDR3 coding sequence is TGTGCCAGCAGTTTACCCAGTCGGTACGAGCAGTACTTC.

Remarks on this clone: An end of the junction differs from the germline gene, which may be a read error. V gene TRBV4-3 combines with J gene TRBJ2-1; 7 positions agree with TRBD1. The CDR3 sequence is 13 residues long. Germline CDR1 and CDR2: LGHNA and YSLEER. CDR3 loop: CASSQAGGNEQFF. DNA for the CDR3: TGCGCCAGCAGTCAAGCAGGGGGCAATGAGCAGTTCTTC.

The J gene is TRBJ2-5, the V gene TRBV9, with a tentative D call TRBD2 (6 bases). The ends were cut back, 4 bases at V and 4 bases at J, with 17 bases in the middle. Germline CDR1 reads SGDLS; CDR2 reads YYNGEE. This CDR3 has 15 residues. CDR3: CASSQGIQGGETQYF. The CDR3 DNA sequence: TGTGCCAGCAGCCAAGGCATCCAGGGAGGAGAGACCCAGTACTTC.

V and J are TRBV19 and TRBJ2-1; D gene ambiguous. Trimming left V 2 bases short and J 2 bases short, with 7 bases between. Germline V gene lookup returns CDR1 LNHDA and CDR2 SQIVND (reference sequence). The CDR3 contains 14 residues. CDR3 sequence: CASSIQHTYNEQFF. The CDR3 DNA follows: TGTGCCAGTAGTATACAACATACCTACAATGAGCAGTTCTTC.

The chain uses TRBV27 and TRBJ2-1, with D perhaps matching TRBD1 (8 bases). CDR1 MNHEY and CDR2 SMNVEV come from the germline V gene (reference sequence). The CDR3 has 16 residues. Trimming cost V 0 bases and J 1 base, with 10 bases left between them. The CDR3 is CASSLSQGGSYNEQFF. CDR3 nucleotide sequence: TGTGCCAGCAGTTTATCACAGGGGGGGTCCTACAATGAGCAGTTCTTC.

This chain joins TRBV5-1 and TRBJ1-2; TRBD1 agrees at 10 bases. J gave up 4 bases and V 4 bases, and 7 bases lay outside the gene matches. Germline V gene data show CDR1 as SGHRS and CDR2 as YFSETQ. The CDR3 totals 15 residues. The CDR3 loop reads CASSVGTGDGYGYTF. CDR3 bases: TGCGCCAGCAGCGTAGGGACAGGGGACGGCTATGGCTACACCTTC.

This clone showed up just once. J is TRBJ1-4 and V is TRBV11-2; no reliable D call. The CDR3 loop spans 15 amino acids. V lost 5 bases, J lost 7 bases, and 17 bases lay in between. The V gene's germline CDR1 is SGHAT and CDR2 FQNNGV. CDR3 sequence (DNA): TGTGCCAGCAGCATTCGGACTAGGCGGGGTGAAAAACTGTTTTTT. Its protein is CASSIRTRRGEKLFF.

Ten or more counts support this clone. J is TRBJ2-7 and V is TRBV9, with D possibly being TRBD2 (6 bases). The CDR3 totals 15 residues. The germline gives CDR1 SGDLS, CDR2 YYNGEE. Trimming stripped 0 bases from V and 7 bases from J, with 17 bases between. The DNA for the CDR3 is TGTGCCAGCAGCGTAGCTTGGTGCATCCGGGGGGAGCAGTACTTC. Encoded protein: CASSVAWCIRGEQYF.

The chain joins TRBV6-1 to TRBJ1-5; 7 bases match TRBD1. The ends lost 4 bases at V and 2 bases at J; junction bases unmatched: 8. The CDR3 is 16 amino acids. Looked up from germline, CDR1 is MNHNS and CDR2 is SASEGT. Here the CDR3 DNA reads TGTGCCAGCAGTGGGCAGCCCACAGGGGGCAATCAGCCCCAGCATTTT. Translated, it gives CASSGQPTGGNQPQHF.

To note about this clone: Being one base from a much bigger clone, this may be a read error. The CDR3 spells CAISDGTANTGELFF. The CDR3 nucleotides are TGTGCCATCAGTGACGGGACAGCGAACACCGGGGAGCTGTTTTTT. The rearrangement links TRBV10-3 to TRBJ2-2, with TRBD1 matching 7 bases. This CDR3 is built from 15 residues. Germline assignment: CDR1 ENHRY and CDR2 SYGVKD. The ends lost 3 bases at V and 0 bases at J; junction bases unmatched: 1.

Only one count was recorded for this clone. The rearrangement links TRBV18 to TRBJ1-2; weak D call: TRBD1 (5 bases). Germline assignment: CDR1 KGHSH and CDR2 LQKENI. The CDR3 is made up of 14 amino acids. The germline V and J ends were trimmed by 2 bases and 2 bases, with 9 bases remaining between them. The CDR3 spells CASSPSSGNYGYTF. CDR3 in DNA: TGTGCCAGCTCACCAAGTTCAGGGAACTATGGCTACACCTTC.

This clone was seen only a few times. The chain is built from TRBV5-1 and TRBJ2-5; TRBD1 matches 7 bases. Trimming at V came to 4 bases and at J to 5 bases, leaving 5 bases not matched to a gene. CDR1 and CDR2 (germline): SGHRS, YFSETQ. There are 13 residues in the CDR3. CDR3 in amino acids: CASSPTGAETQYF. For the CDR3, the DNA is TGCGCCAGCAGCCCAACAGGGGCGGAGACCCAGTACTTC.

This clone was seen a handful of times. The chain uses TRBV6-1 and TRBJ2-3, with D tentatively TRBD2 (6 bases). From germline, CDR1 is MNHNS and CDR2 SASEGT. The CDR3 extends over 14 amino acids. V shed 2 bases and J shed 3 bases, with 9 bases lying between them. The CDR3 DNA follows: TGTGCCAGCAGTGAATTCCGGGAGACAGATACGCAGTATTTT. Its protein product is CASSEFRETDTQYF.

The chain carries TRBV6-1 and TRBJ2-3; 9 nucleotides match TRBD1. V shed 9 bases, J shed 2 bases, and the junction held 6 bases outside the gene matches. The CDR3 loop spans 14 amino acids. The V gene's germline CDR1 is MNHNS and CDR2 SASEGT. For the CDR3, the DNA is TGTGCCAGTGGGACAGGGCACGACACAGATACGCAGTATTTT. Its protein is CASGTGHDTDTQYF.